This T cell receptor beta chain was captured by sequencing in a study of OX40 agonist ivuxolimab in advanced cancers. Overall study: It was ivuxolimab, an agonistic anti-OX40 (CD134) antibody, that patients were treated with. A history of anti-PD-1, anti-PD-L1 or anti-CTLA-4 therapy was acceptable, and 30% to 45% had some. Study outcomes and limitations: Expanded clones were, on average, more numerous among CD8+ T cells than CD4+.

TCRdb's copy holds only in-frame clones and misses some; the assay was immunoSEQ multiplex PCR. The sample carries around 67,000 clones, about 90% recorded once. With regard to this clone: No antigen is known for it.

The CDR3 has 16 amino acids. Trimming shortened V by 2 bases and J by 3 bases, and 15 bases separated the two germline ends. From germline, CDR1 is MNHNS and CDR2 SASEGT. The V call is TRBV6-1, the J call TRBJ2-3; TRBD1 or TRBD2 may be the D gene (7 bases each). The sequence was collected from an adult with an advanced solid tumor such as melanoma, head and neck, liver or kidney cancer. This sample comprised CD4+ or CD8+ T cells sorted from blood, obtained in a trial of the OX40 agonist ivuxolimab. CDR3 sequence: CASSEIYRGGTDTQYF. As DNA, the CDR3 is TGTGCCAGCAGTGAAATATACAGGGGAGGGACAGATACGCAGTATTTT.